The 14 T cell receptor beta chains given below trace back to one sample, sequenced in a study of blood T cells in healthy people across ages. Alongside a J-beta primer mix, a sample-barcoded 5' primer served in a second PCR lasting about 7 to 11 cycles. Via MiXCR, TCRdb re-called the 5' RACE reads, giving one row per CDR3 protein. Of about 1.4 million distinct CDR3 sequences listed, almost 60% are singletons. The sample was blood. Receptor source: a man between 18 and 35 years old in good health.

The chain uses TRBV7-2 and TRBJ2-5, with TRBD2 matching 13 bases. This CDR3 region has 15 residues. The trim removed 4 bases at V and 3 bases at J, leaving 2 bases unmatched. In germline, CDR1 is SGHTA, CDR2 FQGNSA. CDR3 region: CASSWTSGGEETQYF. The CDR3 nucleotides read TGTGCCAGCAGCTGGACTAGCGGGGGAGAAGAGACCCAGTACTTC.

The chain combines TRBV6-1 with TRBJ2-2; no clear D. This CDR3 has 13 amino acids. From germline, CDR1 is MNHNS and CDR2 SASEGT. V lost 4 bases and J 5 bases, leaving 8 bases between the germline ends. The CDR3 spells CASSARLTGELFF. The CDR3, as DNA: TGTGCCAGCAGTGCCCGGTTGACCGGGGAGCTGTTTTTT.

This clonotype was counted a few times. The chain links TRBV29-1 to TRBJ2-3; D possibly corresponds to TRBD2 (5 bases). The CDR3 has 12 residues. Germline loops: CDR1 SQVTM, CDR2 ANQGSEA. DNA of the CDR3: TGCACCGGACTTTTGGAAACAGATACGCAGTATTTT. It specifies CTGLLETDTQYF.

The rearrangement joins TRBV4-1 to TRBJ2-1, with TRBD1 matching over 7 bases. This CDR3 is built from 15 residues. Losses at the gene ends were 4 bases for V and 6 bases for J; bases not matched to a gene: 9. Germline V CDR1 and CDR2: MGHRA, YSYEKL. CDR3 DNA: TGCGCCAGCAGCCTGTTCAGGGGGAGTGCCAATGAGCAGTTCTTC. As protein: CASSLFRGSANEQFF.

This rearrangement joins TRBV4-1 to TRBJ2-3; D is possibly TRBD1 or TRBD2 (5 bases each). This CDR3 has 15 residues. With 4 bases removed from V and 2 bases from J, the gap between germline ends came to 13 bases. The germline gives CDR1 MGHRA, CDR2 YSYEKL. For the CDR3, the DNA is TGCGCCAGCAGCCGAACACGGGGACCCACAGATACGCAGTATTTT. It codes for CASSRTRGPTDTQYF.

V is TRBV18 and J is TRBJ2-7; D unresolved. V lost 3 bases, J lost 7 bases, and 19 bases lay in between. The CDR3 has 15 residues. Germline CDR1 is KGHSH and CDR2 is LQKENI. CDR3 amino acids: CASSPKRNSYNEQYF. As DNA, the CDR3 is TGTGCCAGCTCACCCAAGCGCAACTCATACAATGAGCAGTACTTC.

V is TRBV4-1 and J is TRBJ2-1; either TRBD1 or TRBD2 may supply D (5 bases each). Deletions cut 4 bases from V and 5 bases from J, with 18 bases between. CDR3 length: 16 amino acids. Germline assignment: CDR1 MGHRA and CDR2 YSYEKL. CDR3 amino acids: CASSRSPGRVDNEQFF. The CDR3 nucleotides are TGCGCCAGCAGCCGCAGCCCGGGACGGGTAGACAATGAGCAGTTCTTC.

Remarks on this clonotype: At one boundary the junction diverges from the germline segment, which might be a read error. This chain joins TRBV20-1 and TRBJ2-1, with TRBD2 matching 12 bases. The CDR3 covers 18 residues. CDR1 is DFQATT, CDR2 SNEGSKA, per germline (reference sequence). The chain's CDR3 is CSARALAGGQRSYNEQFF. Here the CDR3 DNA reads TGCAGCGCTAGGGCACTAGCGGGGGGCCAACGCTCCTACAATGAGCAGTTCTTC.

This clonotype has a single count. This chain's CDR3 is CSASPYTGYGYTF. CDR3 DNA: TGCAGTGCTAGCCCCTATACAGGCTATGGCTACACCTTC. The J gene is TRBJ1-2, the V gene TRBV20-1; possibly TRBD1 for D (5 bases). Trimming stripped 3 bases from V and 4 bases from J, with 12 bases between. The CDR3 has 13 residues. Germline V CDR1 and CDR2: DFQATT, SNEGSKA (reference sequence).

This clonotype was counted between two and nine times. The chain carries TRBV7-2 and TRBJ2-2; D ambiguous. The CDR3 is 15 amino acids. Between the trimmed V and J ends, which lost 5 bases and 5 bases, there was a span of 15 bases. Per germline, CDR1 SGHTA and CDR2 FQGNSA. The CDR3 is CASSLGQGRTGELFF. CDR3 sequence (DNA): TGTGCCAGCAGCCTCGGGCAAGGCCGTACCGGGGAGCTGTTTTTT.

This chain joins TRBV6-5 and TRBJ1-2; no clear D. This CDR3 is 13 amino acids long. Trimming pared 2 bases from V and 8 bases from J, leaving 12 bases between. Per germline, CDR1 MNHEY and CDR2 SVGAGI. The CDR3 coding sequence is TGTGCCAGCAGTTACACCCCTTCGGGCGGCTACACCTTC. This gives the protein CASSYTPSGGYTF.

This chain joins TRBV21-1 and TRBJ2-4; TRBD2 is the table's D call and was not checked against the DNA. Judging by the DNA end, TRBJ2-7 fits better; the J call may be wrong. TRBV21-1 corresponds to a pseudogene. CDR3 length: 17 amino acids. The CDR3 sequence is CASSSQRRPTTDYEQYF. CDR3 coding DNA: TGTGCCAGCAGCAGCCAGCGCAGGCCAACGACCGACTACGAGCAGTACTTC.

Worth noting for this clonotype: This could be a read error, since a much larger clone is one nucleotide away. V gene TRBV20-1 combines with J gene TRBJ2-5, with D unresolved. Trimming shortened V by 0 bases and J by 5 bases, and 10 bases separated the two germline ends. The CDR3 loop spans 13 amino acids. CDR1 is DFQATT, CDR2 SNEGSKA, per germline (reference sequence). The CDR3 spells CSARELEWETQYF. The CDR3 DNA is TGCAGTGCTAGAGAGCTTGAGTGGGAGACCCAGTACTTC.

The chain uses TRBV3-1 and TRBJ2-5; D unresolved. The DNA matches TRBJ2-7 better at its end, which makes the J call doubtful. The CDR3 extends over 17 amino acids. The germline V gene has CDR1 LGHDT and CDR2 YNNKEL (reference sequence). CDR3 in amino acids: CASSQASERDWANEQYF. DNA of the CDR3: TGTGCCAGCAGCCAAGCATCCGAGCGAGACTGGGCAAACGAGCAGTACTTC.